These 26 T cell receptor beta chains were sequenced from one sample in a study of CDR3 diversity in severe acne. TCRdb fed the PCR reads into MiXCR, producing one record per CDR3 protein. This table holds over 100,000 distinct CDR3 sequences, 51% found once. Sequencing used blood. The receptor set was obtained from a male donor with acne.

V usage is TRBV4-3 and J usage is TRBJ2-5, with TRBD1 matching 9 bases. Germline CDR1 LGHNA, CDR2 YSLEER. The CDR3 has 14 residues. V shed 5 bases, J shed 6 bases, and the junction held 7 bases outside the gene matches. The chain's CDR3 is CASSYGQGLQTQYF. CDR3 bases: TGCGCCAGCAGCTACGGACAGGGGCTACAGACCCAGTACTTC.

The table lists this clonotype with many counts. The chain uses TRBV6-4 and TRBJ2-3; no clear D gene. The germline V and J ends were trimmed by 4 bases and 0 bases, with 8 bases remaining between them. In germline, CDR1 is MRHNA, CDR2 SNTAGT. CDR3 length: 14 amino acids. CDR3 nucleotides: TGTGCCAGCAGTGTACGGGCCAGCACAGATACGCAGTATTTT. Translation: CASSVRASTDTQYF.

This chain connects TRBV7-8 to TRBJ2-5; 8 bases map to TRBD2. The V gene end was trimmed by 6 bases and the J gene end by 5 bases; junction bases not matched to a gene: 5. The V gene's germline CDR1 is SGHVS and CDR2 FQNEAQ. The CDR3 totals 13 residues. CDR3: CASSYGRGETQYF. The DNA of the CDR3 is TGTGCCAGCAGTTACGGGAGGGGCGAGACCCAGTACTTC.

Relative to its sample, this clonotype is medium-sized. The rearrangement links TRBV12-3 or TRBV12-4 to TRBJ2-7, with D perhaps matching TRBD1 or TRBD2 (5 bases each). This CDR3 is 11 amino acids long. Trimming removed 4 bases at V and 10 bases at J, with 11 bases between. The CDR3 loop is CASSSRGQQYF. The CDR3 DNA reads as TGTGCCAGCAGTTCTCGGGGCCAACAGTACTTC.

This clonotype was seen ten or more times. This chain uses TRBV29-1 with TRBJ2-1, with 11 bases that match TRBD2. This CDR3 comprises 15 residues. V lost 4 bases, J lost 5 bases, and 7 bases stayed unmatched. CDR1 is SQVTM and CDR2 is ANQGSEA in the germline V gene. The chain's CDR3 is CSVVLAGGGNNEQFF. CDR3 bases: TGCAGCGTTGTGTTAGCGGGAGGGGGTAACAATGAGCAGTTCTTC.

In its sample, this clonotype was seen a few times. The chain has TRBV7-3 and TRBJ2-7; D is perhaps TRBD2 (6 bases). The CDR3 extends over 17 amino acids. V shed 6 bases and J shed 4 bases, with 25 bases lying between them. The V gene's germline CDR1 is SGHTA and CDR2 FQGTGA. The CDR3 DNA sequence: TGTGCCAGCAGTGAACCCCCGACTAGTGGAGTCACGTACGAGCAGTACTTC. Translation gives CASSEPPTSGVTYEQYF.

In this sample, this clonotype turned up many times. J is TRBJ2-7 and V is TRBV9, with 11 positions matching TRBD2. With V trimmed by 0 bases and J by 0 bases, 8 bases remained unmatched. CDR1 and CDR2 from the germline V gene are SGDLS and YYNGEE. The CDR3 runs to 18 residues. The CDR3 spells CASSVEGGGLAASYEQYF. The DNA of the CDR3 is TGTGCCAGCAGCGTAGAAGGAGGGGGACTAGCGGCCTCCTACGAGCAGTACTTC.

This clonotype was detected a few times. The J gene is TRBJ2-7, the V gene TRBV28; D ambiguous. The germline V and J ends were trimmed by 5 bases and 6 bases, with 14 bases remaining between them. Germline CDR1 reads MDHEN; CDR2 reads SYDVKM. CDR3 size: 13 residues. The CDR3 spells CASSLDIGPEQYF. CDR3 in DNA: TGTGCCAGCAGTCTCGACATAGGGCCCGAGCAGTACTTC.

This sequence joins TRBV6-5 and TRBJ2-7; TRBD2 matches at 9 bases. This CDR3 comprises 20 residues. From germline, CDR1 is MNHEY and CDR2 SVGAGI. The J segment lost 3 bases and the V segment lost 4 bases, leaving 22 bases of the junction unmatched. The CDR3 spells CASSSHPRESGRSGHYEQYF. DNA of the CDR3: TGTGCCAGCAGTTCCCACCCCCGGGAAAGCGGGAGGAGCGGACACTACGAGCAGTACTTC.

This clonotype showed up just a few times. The gene calls are TRBV11-3 and TRBJ1-3; possibly TRBD1 for D (5 bases). The CDR3 has 16 residues. The V gene lost 4 bases and the J gene lost 0 bases, with 13 bases spanning the gap. Germline values: CDR1 SGHNT, CDR2 YENEEA. The CDR3 here is CASSSEGRRSGNTIYF. The CDR3 DNA reads as TGTGCCAGCAGCTCGGAGGGACGGCGCTCTGGAAACACCATATATTTT.

V gene TRBV15 combines with J gene TRBJ2-6; no clear D. The germline gives CDR1 LNHNV, CDR2 YYDKDF (reference sequence). The V end lost 5 bases, the J end lost 0 bases, and 17 bases lay between the germline ends. This CDR3 is built from 18 residues. CDR3 nucleotide sequence: TGTGCCACCAGCCAAGGGAACAGTGAGCACTCTGGGGCCAACGTCCTGACTTTC. Its protein is CATSQGNSEHSGANVLTF.

This clonotype showed up many times. The chain is built from TRBV24-1 and TRBJ1-5, with D tentatively TRBD1 (5 bases). This CDR3 is 13 amino acids long. With 6 bases removed from V and 10 bases from J, the gap between germline ends came to 15 bases. Germline values: CDR1 KGHDR, CDR2 SFDVKD. The CDR3 region is CATSLTGESPQHF. CDR3 nucleotides: TGTGCCACCAGTCTCACAGGAGAAAGTCCCCAGCATTTT.

V is TRBV13 and J is TRBJ1-5, with D possibly TRBD1 on 5 matching bases. The germline gives CDR1 PRHDT, CDR2 FYEKMQ (reference sequence). Trimming removed 4 bases from V and 9 bases from J, with 16 bases in between. CDR3 length: 14 amino acids. CDR3 protein: CASSSSYEQGPQHF. DNA for the CDR3: TGTGCCAGCAGCTCATCGTACGAGCAGGGGCCCCAGCATTTT. Full variable domain (rest looked up from reference TRBV13 and TRBJ1-5): AAGVIQSPRHLIKEKRETATLKCYPIPRHDTVYWYQQGPGQDPQFLISFYEKMQSDKGSIPDRFSAQQFSDYHSELNMSSLELGDSALYFCASSSSYEQGPQHFGDGTRLSIL.

The rearrangement links TRBV7-9 to TRBJ2-2; unclear D gene. V shed 5 bases and J shed 4 bases, with 2 bases lying between them. Germline V gives CDR1 SEHNR, CDR2 FQNEAQ (reference sequence). This CDR3 has 11 amino acids. The CDR3 spells CASSSTGELFF. DNA of the CDR3: TGTGCCAGCAGCAGCACCGGGGAGCTGTTTTTT.

This sequence joins TRBV25-1 and TRBJ1-1; the D is unclear. The CDR3 totals 13 residues. The V end lost 4 bases, the J end lost 3 bases, and 9 bases lay between the germline ends. The V gene's germline CDR1 is MGHDK and CDR2 SYGVNS. The CDR3 is CASSVGWDTEAFF. The CDR3, as DNA: TGTGCCAGCAGTGTCGGGTGGGACACTGAAGCTTTCTTT.

This clonotype was counted ten times or more. The gene calls are TRBV27 and TRBJ2-7; D remains unclear. The ends were cut back, 3 bases at V and 1 base at J, with 28 bases in the middle. The CDR3 runs 20 residues. Germline CDR1 MNHEY, CDR2 SMNVEV (reference sequence). The CDR3 bases are TGTGCCAGCAGTTTTCGCCCGCCCACCCCCTCATTTCCGCCTTCCTACGAGCAGTACTTC. Translating gives CASSFRPPTPSFPPSYEQYF.

This rearrangement joins TRBV6-1 to TRBJ2-3; 7 nucleotides align to TRBD2. The CDR3 covers 15 residues. V dropped 4 bases and J dropped 4; count of bases not matched to a gene: 8. Germline CDR1 MNHNS, CDR2 SASEGT. In nucleotides, the CDR3 is TGTGCCAGCAGTGTACCTAGCGGTGGTGCAGATACGCAGTATTTT. Residues: CASSVPSGGADTQYF.

The V and J genes are TRBV19 and TRBJ2-1, with 12 bases matching TRBD2. This CDR3 is 17 amino acids long. Germline loops: CDR1 LNHDA, CDR2 SQIVND (reference sequence). Losses at the gene ends were 1 base for V and 2 bases for J; bases not matched to a gene: 3. CDR3 nucleotides: TGTGCCAGTAGTATAGTGGCTAGCGGGAGGGCCTACAATGAGCAGTTCTTC. Its translation is CASSIVASGRAYNEQFF.

This sequence joins TRBV5-1 and TRBJ2-7; TRBD1 matches at 8 bases. V lost 4 bases and J lost 3; bases outside the gene matches: 6. Germline lookup yields CDR1 SGHRS and CDR2 YFSETQ. The CDR3 is 14 residues long. This CDR3 reads CASSAGQVNYEQYF. The CDR3 nucleotides read TGCGCCAGCAGCGCGGGACAGGTGAACTACGAGCAGTACTTC.

By share, this clonotype counts as medium-sized. The chain uses TRBV20-1 and TRBJ1-5, with 10 positions matching TRBD1. V shed 6 bases and J 6 bases; nucleotides not matched to a gene: 5. CDR1 DFQATT and CDR2 SNEGSKA come from the germline V gene (reference sequence). The length of the CDR3 is 13 residues. The CDR3 nucleotides read TGCAGTGCATTGGGACAGGGGACTCAGCCCCAGCATTTT. Translating it yields CSALGQGTQPQHF.

This rearrangement joins TRBV29-1 to TRBJ2-7; 9 nucleotides align to TRBD2. CDR3 size: 13 residues. Unmatched junction bases numbered 3, after V lost 2 bases and J lost 4 bases. Germline assignment: CDR1 SQVTM and CDR2 ANQGSEA. Here the CDR3 reads CSVELSGRYEQYF. The DNA of the CDR3 is TGCAGCGTTGAACTTAGCGGGAGATACGAGCAGTACTTC.

This rearrangement joins TRBV2 to TRBJ2-4; D remains ambiguous. CDR3 length: 11 residues. Germline lookup yields CDR1 SNHLY and CDR2 FYNNEI. V dropped 6 bases and J dropped 7 bases, with 7 bases sitting between them. CDR3 in amino acids: CASSTQNIQYF. The CDR3 bases are TGTGCCAGCAGCACCCAGAACATTCAGTACTTC.

There are many counts of this clonotype. The CDR3 DNA reads TGTGCCAGCAGCGGTACAACAGGGGACACCGGGGAGCTGTTTTTT. The encoded protein is CASSGTTGDTGELFF. The rearrangement uses TRBV9 and TRBJ2-2; 7 bases line up with TRBD1. CDR3 length: 15 residues. Germline V gene sequence: CDR1 SGDLS, CDR2 YYNGEE. Trimming at V came to 3 bases and at J to 3 bases, leaving 5 bases not matched to a gene.

The J gene is TRBJ2-2, the V gene TRBV4-2, with TRBD2 matching over 8 bases. CDR3 size: 15 residues. Germline V gene data show CDR1 as LGHNA and CDR2 as YNFKEQ. The V and J ends lost 3 bases and 5 bases, in that order; junction bases with no gene match: 5. CDR3 nucleotide sequence: TGTGCCAGCAGCCAGAGCGGGAGAGGGACCGGGGAGCTGTTTTTT. Protein: CASSQSGRGTGELFF.

This chain links TRBV7-6 with TRBJ1-5, with D unresolved. V lost 5 bases to trimming and J lost 14 bases, with 22 bases between them. This CDR3 comprises 14 residues. The germline V gene encodes CDR1 SGHVS and CDR2 FNYEAQ. The CDR3: CASSKAGGSTYEHF. The CDR3 DNA sequence: TGTGCCAGCAGCAAAGCGGGAGGGAGTACCTACGAGCATTTT.

The table lists this clonotype with a few counts. J is TRBJ2-7 and V is TRBV6-6, with 11 nucleotides matching TRBD2. Looked up from germline, CDR1 is MNHNY and CDR2 is SVGAGI (reference sequence). This CDR3 is 18 amino acids long. V dropped 2 bases and J dropped 0; count of bases not matched to a gene: 9. This CDR3 reads CASSYTSGREDFSYEQYF. CDR3 coding DNA: TGTGCCAGCAGTTACACTAGCGGGAGAGAAGACTTCTCCTACGAGCAGTACTTC.